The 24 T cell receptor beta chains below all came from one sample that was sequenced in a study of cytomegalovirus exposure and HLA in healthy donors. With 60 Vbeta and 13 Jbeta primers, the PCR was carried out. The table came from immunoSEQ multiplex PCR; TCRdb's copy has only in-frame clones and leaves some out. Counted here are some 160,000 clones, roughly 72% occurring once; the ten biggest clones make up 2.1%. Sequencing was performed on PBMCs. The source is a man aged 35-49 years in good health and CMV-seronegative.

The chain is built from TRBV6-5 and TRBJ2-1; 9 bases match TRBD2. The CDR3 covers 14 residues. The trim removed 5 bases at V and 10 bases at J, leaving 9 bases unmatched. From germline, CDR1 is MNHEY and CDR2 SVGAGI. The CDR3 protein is CASSDGPGLAEQFF. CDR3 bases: TGTGCCAGCAGTGATGGACCCGGACTAGCGGAGCAGTTCTTC.

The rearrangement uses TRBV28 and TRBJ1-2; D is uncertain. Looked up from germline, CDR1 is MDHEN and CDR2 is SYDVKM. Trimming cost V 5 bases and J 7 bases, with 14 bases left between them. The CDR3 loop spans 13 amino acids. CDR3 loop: CASSLGGRGGYTF. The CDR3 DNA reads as TGTGCCAGCAGTCTCGGAGGCCGAGGTGGCTACACCTTC.

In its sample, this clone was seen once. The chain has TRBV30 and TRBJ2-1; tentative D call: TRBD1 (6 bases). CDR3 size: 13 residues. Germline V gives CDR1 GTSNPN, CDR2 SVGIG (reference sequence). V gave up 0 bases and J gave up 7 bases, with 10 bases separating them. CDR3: CAWSVDSRNEQFF. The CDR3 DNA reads TGTGCCTGGAGTGTGGACAGTCGGAATGAGCAGTTCTTC. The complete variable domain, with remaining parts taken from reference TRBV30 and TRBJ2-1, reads SQTIHQWPATLVQPVGSPLSLECTVEGTSNPNLYWYRQAAGRGLQLLFYSVGIGQISSEVPQNLSASRPQDRQFILSSKKLLLSDSGFYLCAWSVDSRNEQFFGPGTRLTVL.

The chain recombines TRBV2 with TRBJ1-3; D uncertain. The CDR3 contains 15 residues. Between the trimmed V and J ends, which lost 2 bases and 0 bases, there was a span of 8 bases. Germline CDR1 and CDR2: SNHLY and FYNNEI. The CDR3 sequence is CASSESVHSGNTIYF. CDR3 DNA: TGTGCCAGCAGTGAATCCGTACACTCTGGAAACACCATATATTTT.

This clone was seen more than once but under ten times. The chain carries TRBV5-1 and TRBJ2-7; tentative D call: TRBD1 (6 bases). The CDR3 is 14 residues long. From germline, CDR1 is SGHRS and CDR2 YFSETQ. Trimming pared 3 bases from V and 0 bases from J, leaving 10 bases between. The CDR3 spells CASSSRQDSYEQYF. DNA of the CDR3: TGCGCCAGCAGCTCTCGACAGGACTCCTACGAGCAGTACTTC.

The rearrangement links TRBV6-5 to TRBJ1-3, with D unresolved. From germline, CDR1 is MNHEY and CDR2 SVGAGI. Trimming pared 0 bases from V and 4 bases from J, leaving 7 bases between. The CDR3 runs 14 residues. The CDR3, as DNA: TGTGCCAGCAGTTACTCGGCACAGGGAAACACCATATATTTT. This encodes CASSYSAQGNTIYF.

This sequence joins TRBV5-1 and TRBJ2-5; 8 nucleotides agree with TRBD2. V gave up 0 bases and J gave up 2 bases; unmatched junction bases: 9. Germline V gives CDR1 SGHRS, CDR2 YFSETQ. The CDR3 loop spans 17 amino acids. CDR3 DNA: TGCGCCAGCAGCTTGGTTGTAGCGGGATCTCAGCAAGAGACCCAGTACTTC. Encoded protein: CASSLVVAGSQQETQYF. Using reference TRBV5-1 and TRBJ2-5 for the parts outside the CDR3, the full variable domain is KAGVTQTPRYLIKTRGQQVTLSCSPISGHRSVSWYQQTPGQGLQFLFEYFSETQRNKGNFPGRFSGRQFSNSRSEMNVSTLELGDSALYLCASSLVVAGSQQETQYFGPGTRLLVL.

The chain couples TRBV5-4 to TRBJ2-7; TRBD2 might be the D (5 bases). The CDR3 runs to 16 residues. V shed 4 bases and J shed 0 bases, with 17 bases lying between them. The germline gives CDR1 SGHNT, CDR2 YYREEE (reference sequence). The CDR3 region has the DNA TGTGCCAGCAGCCCACGACAAAGTGGGAGCTCCTACGAGCAGTACTTC. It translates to CASSPRQSGSSYEQYF.

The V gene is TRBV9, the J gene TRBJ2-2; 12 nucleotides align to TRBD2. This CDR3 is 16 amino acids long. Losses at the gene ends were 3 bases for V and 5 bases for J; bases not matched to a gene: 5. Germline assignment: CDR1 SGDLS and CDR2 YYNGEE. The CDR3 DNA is TGTGCCAGCAGCGCTAGCGGGGGGGCGCGGACCGGGGAGCTGTTTTTT. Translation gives CASSASGGARTGELFF.

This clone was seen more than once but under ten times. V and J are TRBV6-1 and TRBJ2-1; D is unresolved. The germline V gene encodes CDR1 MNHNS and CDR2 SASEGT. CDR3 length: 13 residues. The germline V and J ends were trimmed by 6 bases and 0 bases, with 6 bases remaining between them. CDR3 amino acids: CASSRGSYNEQFF. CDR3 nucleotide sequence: TGTGCCAGCAGCCGCGGCTCCTACAATGAGCAGTTCTTC.

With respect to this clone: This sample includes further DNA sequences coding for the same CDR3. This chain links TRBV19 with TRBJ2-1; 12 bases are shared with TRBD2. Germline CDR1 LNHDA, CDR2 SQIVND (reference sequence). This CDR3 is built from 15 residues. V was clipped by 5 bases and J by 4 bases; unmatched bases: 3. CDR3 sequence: CASSPGTSGYNEQFF. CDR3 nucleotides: TGTGCCAGTAGTCCCGGGACTAGCGGGTACAATGAGCAGTTCTTC.

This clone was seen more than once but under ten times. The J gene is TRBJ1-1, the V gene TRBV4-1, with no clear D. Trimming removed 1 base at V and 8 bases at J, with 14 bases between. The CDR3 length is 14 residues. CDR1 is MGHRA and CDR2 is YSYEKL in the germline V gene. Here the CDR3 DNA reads TGCGCCAGCAGCCAAGCTGGGTGGGGAGAAGAAGCTTTCTTT. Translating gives CASSQAGWGEEAFF.

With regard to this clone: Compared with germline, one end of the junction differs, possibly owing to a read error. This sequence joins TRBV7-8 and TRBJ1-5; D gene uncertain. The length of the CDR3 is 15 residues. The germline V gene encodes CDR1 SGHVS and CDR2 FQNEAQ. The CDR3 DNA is TGTGCCAGCAGCCCCCAACGGATTAGCCATCAGCCCCAGCATTTT. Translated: CASSPQRISHQPQHF.

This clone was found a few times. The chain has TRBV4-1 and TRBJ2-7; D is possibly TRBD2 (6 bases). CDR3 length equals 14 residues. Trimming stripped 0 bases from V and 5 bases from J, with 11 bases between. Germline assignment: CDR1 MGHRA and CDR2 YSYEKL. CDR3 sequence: CASSQDGGDDEQYF. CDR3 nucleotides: TGCGCCAGCAGCCAAGACGGAGGGGACGACGAGCAGTACTTC.

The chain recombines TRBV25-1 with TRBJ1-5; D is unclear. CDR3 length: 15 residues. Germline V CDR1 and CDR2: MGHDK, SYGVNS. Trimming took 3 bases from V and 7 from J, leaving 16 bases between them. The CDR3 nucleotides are TGTGCCAGCAGTGACGGGTCGGGAGTCACACAGCCCCAGCATTTT. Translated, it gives CASSDGSGVTQPQHF.

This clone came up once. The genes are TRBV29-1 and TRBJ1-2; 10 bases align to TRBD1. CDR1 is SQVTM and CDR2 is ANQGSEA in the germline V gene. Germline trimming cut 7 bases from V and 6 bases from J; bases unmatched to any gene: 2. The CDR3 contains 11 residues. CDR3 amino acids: CSAGTGDGYTF. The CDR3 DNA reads TGCAGCGCCGGGACAGGGGATGGCTACACCTTC.

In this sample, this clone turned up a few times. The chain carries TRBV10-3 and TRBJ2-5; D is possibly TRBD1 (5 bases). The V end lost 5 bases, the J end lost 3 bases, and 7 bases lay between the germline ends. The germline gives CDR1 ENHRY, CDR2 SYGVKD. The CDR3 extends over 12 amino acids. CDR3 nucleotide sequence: TGTGCCATCAGTACAGGAGAAGAGACCCAGTACTTC. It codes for CAISTGEETQYF.

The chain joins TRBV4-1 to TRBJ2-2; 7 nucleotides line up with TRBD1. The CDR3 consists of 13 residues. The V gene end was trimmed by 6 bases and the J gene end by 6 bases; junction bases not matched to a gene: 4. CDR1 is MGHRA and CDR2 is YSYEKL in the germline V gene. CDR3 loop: CASRLTGAGELFF. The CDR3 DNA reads TGCGCCAGCAGACTTACAGGGGCCGGGGAGCTGTTTTTT.

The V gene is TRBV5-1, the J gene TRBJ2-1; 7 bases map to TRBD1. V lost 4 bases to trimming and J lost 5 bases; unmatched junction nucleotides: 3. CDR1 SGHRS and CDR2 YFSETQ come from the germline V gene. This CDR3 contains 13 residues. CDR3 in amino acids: CASSIGTDNEQFF. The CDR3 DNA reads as TGCGCCAGCAGCATAGGGACAGACAATGAGCAGTTCTTC.

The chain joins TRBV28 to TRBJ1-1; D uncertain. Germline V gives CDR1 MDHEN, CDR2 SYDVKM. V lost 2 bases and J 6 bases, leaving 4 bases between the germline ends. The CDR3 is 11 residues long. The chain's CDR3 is CASSLGAEAFF. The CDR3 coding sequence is TGTGCCAGCAGTTTAGGAGCTGAAGCTTTCTTT.

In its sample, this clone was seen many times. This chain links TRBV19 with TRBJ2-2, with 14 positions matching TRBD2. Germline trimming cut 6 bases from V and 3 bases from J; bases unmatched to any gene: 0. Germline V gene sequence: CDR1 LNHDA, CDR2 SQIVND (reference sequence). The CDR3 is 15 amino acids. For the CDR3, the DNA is TGTGCCAGTAGGGGACTAGCGGGGGACACCGGGGAGCTGTTTTTT. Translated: CASRGLAGDTGELFF.

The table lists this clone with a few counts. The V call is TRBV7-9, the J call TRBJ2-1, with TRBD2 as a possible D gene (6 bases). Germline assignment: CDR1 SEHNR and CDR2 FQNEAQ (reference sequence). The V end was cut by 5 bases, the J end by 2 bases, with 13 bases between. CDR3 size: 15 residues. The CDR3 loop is CASSPRELPYNEQFF. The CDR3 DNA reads TGTGCCAGCAGCCCTCGGGAGTTACCCTACAATGAGCAGTTCTTC.

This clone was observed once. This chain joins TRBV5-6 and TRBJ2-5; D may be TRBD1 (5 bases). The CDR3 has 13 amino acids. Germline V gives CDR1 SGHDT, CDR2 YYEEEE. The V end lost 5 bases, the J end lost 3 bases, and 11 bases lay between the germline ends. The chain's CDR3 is CASSPETEETQYF. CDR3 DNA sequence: TGTGCCAGCAGTCCCGAGACAGAAGAGACCCAGTACTTC.

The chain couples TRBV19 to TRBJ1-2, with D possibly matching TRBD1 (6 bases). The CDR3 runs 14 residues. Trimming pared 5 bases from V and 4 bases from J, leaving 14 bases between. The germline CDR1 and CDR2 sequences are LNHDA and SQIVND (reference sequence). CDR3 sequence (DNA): TGTGCCAGTAGTGCTTTCAGGGGTTCCTATGGCTACACCTTC. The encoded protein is CASSAFRGSYGYTF.